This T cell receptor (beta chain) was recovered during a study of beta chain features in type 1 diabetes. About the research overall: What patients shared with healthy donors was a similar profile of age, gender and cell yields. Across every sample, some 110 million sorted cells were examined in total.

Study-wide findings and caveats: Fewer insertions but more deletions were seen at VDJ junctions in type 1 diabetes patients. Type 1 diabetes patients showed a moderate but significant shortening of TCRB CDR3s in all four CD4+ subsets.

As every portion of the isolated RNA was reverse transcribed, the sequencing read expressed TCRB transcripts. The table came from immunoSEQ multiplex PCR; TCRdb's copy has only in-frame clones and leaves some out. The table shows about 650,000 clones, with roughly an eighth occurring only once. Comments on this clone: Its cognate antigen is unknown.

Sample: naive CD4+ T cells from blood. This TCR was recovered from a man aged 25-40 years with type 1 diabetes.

The CDR3 spells CSVGFQSYTF. The CDR3 DNA follows: TGCAGCGTCGGGTTCCAAAGCTACACCTTC. V and J are TRBV29-1 and TRBJ1-2, with unresolved D. This CDR3 spans 10 amino acids. V lost 6 bases and J lost 9, with 11 bases in between. Looked up from germline, CDR1 is SQVTM and CDR2 is ANQGSEA. Looking up the rest from reference TRBV29-1 and TRBJ1-2 gives the full variable domain: SAVISQKPSRDICQRGTSLTIQCQVDSQVTMMFWYRQQPGQSLTLIATANQGSEATYESGFVIDKFPISRPNLTFSTLTVSNMSPEDSSIYLCSVGFQSYTFGSGTRLTVV.